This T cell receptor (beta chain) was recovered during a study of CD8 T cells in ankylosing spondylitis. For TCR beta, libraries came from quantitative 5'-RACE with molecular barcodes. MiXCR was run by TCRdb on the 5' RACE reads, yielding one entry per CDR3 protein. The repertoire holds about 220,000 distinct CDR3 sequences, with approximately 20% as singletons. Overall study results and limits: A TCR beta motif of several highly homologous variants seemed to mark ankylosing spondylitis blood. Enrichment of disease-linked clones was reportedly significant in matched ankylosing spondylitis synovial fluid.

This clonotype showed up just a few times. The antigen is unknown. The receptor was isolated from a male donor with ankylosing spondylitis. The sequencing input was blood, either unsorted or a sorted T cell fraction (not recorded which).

The CDR3 protein is CASSPISVGFEKLFF. The CDR3 DNA is TGTGCCAGCTCACCAATATCGGTCGGTTTTGAAAAACTGTTTTTT. The rearrangement uses TRBV18 and TRBJ1-4; D uncertain. Trimming pared 2 bases from V and 7 bases from J, leaving 14 bases between. Germline CDR1 and CDR2: KGHSH and LQKENI. The CDR3 spans 15 residues.